This T cell receptor beta chain emerged from a study of blood T cell repertoires in COVID-19. At the level of the study: From the United States, Italy and Spain came samples of acute and convalescent COVID-19.

Generated by immunoSEQ multiplex PCR, the TCRdb table keeps only in-frame clones and is missing some. Here the sample spans under 350,000 clones, about 83% being singletons. Sequenced material: peripheral blood. This TCR derives from a woman aged 50 to 60 who had recovered from COVID-19.

Here the CDR3 reads CASSLGPAGGSVNTGELFF. The CDR3 DNA reads as TGCGCCAGCAGCTTGGGTCCCGCAGGGGGCTCGGTGAACACCGGGGAGCTGTTTTTT. The J gene is TRBJ2-2, the V gene TRBV5-1, with TRBD1 matching 8 bases. The CDR3 has 19 amino acids. V shed 0 bases and J 1 base; nucleotides not matched to a gene: 11. The germline V gene has CDR1 SGHRS and CDR2 YFSETQ.